What follows describes a single TCR beta chain. Its target is not known. The data belong to a study of T cell responses to AZD1222 COVID-19 vaccine. Whole-study findings and limits: Spike regions recognized by vaccine-associated CD4 TCRs spanned the protein, led by 160-218 and 743-854. Only a handful of AZD1222 recipients were seropositive at baseline. Among spike-specific TCRs, nearly half reportedly target unmutated variant regions. The sample set comprised mostly white British donors with more females, and clonal diversity was possibly underestimated.

The repertoire was sequenced with immunoSEQ multiplex PCR; TCRdb's copy has only in-frame clones and lacks some. This repertoire shows over 90,000 clones, 88% found once; its top ten account for roughly an eighth. CDR3 size: 15 residues. Germline CDR1 KGHSH, CDR2 LQKENI. Deletions cut 2 bases from V and 5 bases from J, with 13 bases between. V and J are TRBV18 and TRBJ1-5, with unresolved D. This material consisted of peripheral blood, taken 28 days after the second AZD1222 dose. The source is an adult who received the AZD1222 COVID-19 vaccine. This CDR3 is CASSPTRANDQPQHF. In nucleotides, the CDR3 is TGTGCCAGCTCACCAACTAGGGCAAATGATCAGCCCCAGCATTTT.